One sample yielded the 27 T cell receptor beta chains listed below, sequenced in a study of T cells after posttransplantation cyclophosphamide. Treatment was busulfan-fludarabine conditioning, a marrow graft, and cyclophosphamide on days +3 and +4. The data were produced by immunoSEQ multiplex PCR, yet TCRdb's version contains in-frame clones alone and is incomplete. Here the sample spans more than 6,500 clones, under 95% being singletons. This material consisted of PBMCs, taken around 1,300 days after allogeneic stem cell transplant with posttransplant cyclophosphamide. The receptors shown here come from a female patient aged 50 to 60 who received an allogeneic stem cell transplant from a related donor, was CMV-positive, and had no GVHD. Some T cells here may be from the graft donor.

The chain recombines TRBV28 with TRBJ2-3; TRBD1 matches 7 bases. The V and J ends lost 3 bases and 0 bases, in that order; junction bases with no gene match: 15. The CDR3 is 19 residues long. Germline CDR1 MDHEN, CDR2 SYDVKM. CDR3 sequence: CASSFLRAGGGSSTDTQYF. The CDR3 nucleotides read TGTGCCAGCAGTTTTCTCCGGGCAGGGGGTGGATCTAGCACAGATACGCAGTATTTT.

The chain joins TRBV27 to TRBJ1-5; the D gene is possibly TRBD1 (6 bases). This CDR3 is built from 15 residues. The germline V gene has CDR1 MNHEY and CDR2 SMNVEV (reference sequence). Trimming cost V 4 bases and J 2 bases, with 12 bases left between them. CDR3 sequence (DNA): TGTGCCAGCAGTTCCCAGGGGAGTGGCAATCAGCCCCAGCATTTT. Translated, it gives CASSSQGSGNQPQHF.

This rearrangement joins TRBV5-1 to TRBJ2-1; 7 nucleotides align to TRBD1. Germline CDR1 reads SGHRS; CDR2 reads YFSETQ. The CDR3 length is 15 residues. Losses at the gene ends were 5 bases for V and 0 bases for J; bases not matched to a gene: 5. In DNA, the CDR3 is TGCGCCAGCAGATCGGGACAGAACTCCTACAATGAGCAGTTCTTC. Protein sequence: CASRSGQNSYNEQFF.

The rearrangement uses TRBV2 and TRBJ1-1; TRBD1 aligns across 8 bases. V shed 6 bases and J 2 bases; nucleotides not matched to a gene: 5. The CDR3 is 14 residues long. Germline loops: CDR1 SNHLY, CDR2 FYNNEI. The CDR3 here is CASSGQGGNTEAFF. Here the CDR3 DNA reads TGTGCCAGCAGCGGACAGGGTGGAAACACTGAAGCTTTCTTT.

In this sample, this clone turned up once. The chain has TRBV10-3 and TRBJ2-7; tentatively, D is TRBD1 (5 bases). The CDR3 contains 14 residues. Germline V gene data show CDR1 as ENHRY and CDR2 as SYGVKD. The germline V and J ends were trimmed by 6 bases and 3 bases, with 15 bases remaining between them. CDR3 bases: TGTGCCATCAGGAAACAGGAACCTCACTACGAGCAGTACTTC. Protein product: CAIRKQEPHYEQYF.

This chain connects TRBV27 to TRBJ2-7, with 7 bases aligning to TRBD2. The V gene end was trimmed by 1 base and the J gene end by 5 bases; junction bases not matched to a gene: 5. The germline V gene has CDR1 MNHEY and CDR2 SMNVEV (reference sequence). The CDR3 runs to 14 residues. CDR3 protein: CASSLWGGRNEQYF. The CDR3 nucleotides read TGTGCCAGCAGTTTATGGGGGGGACGGAACGAGCAGTACTTC.

This clone is a singleton in its sample. This rearrangement joins TRBV19 to TRBJ2-2; 13 bases are a match to TRBD2. Trimming removed 2 bases from V and 6 bases from J; junction bases left unmatched: 0. Germline V CDR1 and CDR2: LNHDA, SQIVND (reference sequence). CDR3 size: 15 residues. CDR3 loop: CASSITSGRAGELFF. The CDR3 DNA follows: TGTGCCAGTAGTATAACTAGCGGGAGGGCCGGGGAGCTGTTTTTT.

This clone came up a few times. This chain uses TRBV28 with TRBJ2-7, with 7 bases aligning to TRBD1. The CDR3 is 16 amino acids. Germline V gives CDR1 MDHEN, CDR2 SYDVKM. The V segment lost 2 bases and the J segment 2 bases; nucleotides outside the gene matches: 9. The CDR3 bases are TGTGCCAGCAGTTTAGGCACAGGGGCCTCCCCCTACGAGCAGTACTTC. Residues: CASSLGTGASPYEQYF.

J is TRBJ1-2 and V is TRBV6-5; 9 bases map to TRBD1. Germline loops: CDR1 MNHEY, CDR2 SVGAGI. The CDR3 totals 12 residues. V shed 6 bases and J 5 bases; nucleotides not matched to a gene: 1. DNA for the CDR3: TGTGCCAGCAGGACAGGGGGTTATGGCTACACCTTC. Its translation is CASRTGGYGYTF.

The V and J genes are TRBV4-3 and TRBJ2-2, with D possibly matching TRBD2 (6 bases). The CDR3 runs to 16 residues. The germline V gene has CDR1 LGHNA and CDR2 YSLEER. V lost 4 bases and J 8 bases, leaving 20 bases between the germline ends. The CDR3: CASSPQTIAGSGELFF. DNA of the CDR3: TGCGCCAGCAGCCCCCAGACTATAGCCGGGAGTGGGGAGCTGTTTTTT.

With regard to this clone: The same CDR3 can be traced to other DNA sequences in this sample. This sequence joins TRBV7-9 and TRBJ1-2; the D gene is possibly TRBD1 (6 bases). CDR1 and CDR2 from the germline V gene are SEHNR and FQNEAQ (reference sequence). CDR3 length equals 16 residues. V was shortened by 6 bases and J by 0 bases, with 17 bases between the two germline ends. The CDR3 DNA is TGTGCCAGCAGATCAAGAGCGGACAGATCTAACTATGGCTACACCTTC. Residues: CASRSRADRSNYGYTF.

This sequence joins TRBV28 and TRBJ2-5; tentatively, D is TRBD1 (6 bases). The CDR3 totals 16 residues. V lost 11 bases and J lost 2, with 24 bases in between. Germline loops: CDR1 MDHEN, CDR2 SYDVKM. The DNA of the CDR3 is TGTGCCGGCTCATACAGGGAGCTTTGGGGACAAGAGACCCAGTACTTC. It translates to CAGSYRELWGQETQYF.

V is TRBV6-5 and J is TRBJ2-3; D might be TRBD2 (6 bases). V was trimmed by 5 bases and J by 0 bases, leaving 9 bases between them. The CDR3 sequence is 14 residues long. Germline-derived CDR1 and CDR2 are MNHEY and SVGAGI. Here the CDR3 reads CASSPRGSTDTQYF. The CDR3 nucleotides are TGTGCCAGCAGTCCTCGGGGGAGCACAGATACGCAGTATTTT.

V gene TRBV27 combines with J gene TRBJ2-7, with D possibly TRBD1 on 6 matching bases. CDR1 MNHEY and CDR2 SMNVEV come from the germline V gene (reference sequence). This CDR3 is 15 amino acids long. V was trimmed by 5 bases and J by 6 bases, leaving 20 bases between them. CDR3 in DNA: TGTGCCAGCAGTGCGTCAACAGGGTTCCGGATCGAGCAGTACTTC. Its translation is CASSASTGFRIEQYF.

V and J are TRBV5-1 and TRBJ2-7; TRBD1 matches at 10 bases. Germline V lookup: CDR1 SGHRS, CDR2 YFSETQ. With 2 bases clipped from V and 6 bases from J, the junction kept 5 bases outside the gene matches. The CDR3 contains 14 residues. CDR3 nucleotides: TGCGCCAGCAGCTTAGACAGGGGGCTTGGCGAGCAGTACTTC. Its protein is CASSLDRGLGEQYF.

The genes are TRBV19 and TRBJ1-1; D not resolved. CDR1 and CDR2 from the germline V gene are LNHDA and SQIVND (reference sequence). The CDR3 length is 16 residues. V lost 3 bases and J 3 bases, leaving 17 bases between the germline ends. As DNA, the CDR3 is TGTGCCAGTAGTATTCCCATGACACAACCTTACACTGAAGCTTTCTTT. It is translated as CASSIPMTQPYTEAFF.

As regards this clone: One junction end disagrees with the germline gene, perhaps due to a read error. The rearrangement uses TRBV6-1 and TRBJ2-1; the D gene is possibly TRBD2 (5 bases). CDR1 is MNHNS and CDR2 is SASEGT in the germline V gene. The length of the CDR3 is 14 residues. The CDR3 spells CASTLVDSDNEQFF. DNA for the CDR3: TGTGCCAGCACCCTCGTGGACTCCGACAATGAGCAGTTCTTC.

This chain's CDR3 is CASSGGQGFNQPQHF. Written as DNA, the CDR3 is TGTGCCAGTAGTGGCGGACAGGGGTTCAATCAGCCCCAGCATTTT. V usage is TRBV19 and J usage is TRBJ1-5; 9 bases are a match to TRBD1. The germline CDR1 and CDR2 sequences are LNHDA and SQIVND (reference sequence). This CDR3 has 15 residues. Trimming took 5 bases from V and 3 from J; bases not matched to a gene: 5.

This clone is large. The chain couples TRBV7-9 to TRBJ1-4, with D perhaps matching TRBD1 (6 bases). Germline CDR1 and CDR2: SEHNR and FQNEAQ (reference sequence). V shed 5 bases and J shed 0 bases, with 10 bases lying between them. The CDR3 consists of 15 residues. The CDR3: CASSPRTATNEKLFF. The CDR3 nucleotides are TGTGCCAGCAGCCCGAGGACAGCAACTAATGAAAAACTGTTTTTT.

The rearrangement links TRBV19 to TRBJ1-2; TRBD1 agrees at 7 bases. The trim removed 1 base at V and 7 bases at J, leaving 6 bases unmatched. This CDR3 comprises 14 residues. Germline values: CDR1 LNHDA, CDR2 SQIVND (reference sequence). CDR3 region: CASSIARDSSGYTF. The CDR3 DNA reads as TGTGCCAGTAGTATAGCCCGGGACAGCTCTGGCTACACCTTC.

The chain combines TRBV27 with TRBJ1-5; maybe TRBD1 (5 bases). Trimming left V 6 bases short and J 2 bases short, with 17 bases between. The CDR3 loop spans 16 amino acids. Germline values: CDR1 MNHEY, CDR2 SMNVEV (reference sequence). CDR3 residues: CASSPWEGSGNQPQHF. The CDR3 nucleotides read TGTGCCAGCAGCCCATGGGAGGGGAGCGGCAATCAGCCCCAGCATTTT.

The V call is TRBV4-2, the J call TRBJ2-7, with 10 bases lining up with TRBD2. Germline values: CDR1 LGHNA, CDR2 YNFKEQ. The length of the CDR3 is 16 residues. Losses at the gene ends were 3 bases for V and 3 bases for J; bases not matched to a gene: 8. The CDR3 reads CASSHAPSGSNYEQYF. The CDR3, as DNA: TGTGCCAGCAGCCATGCCCCTAGCGGGAGTAACTACGAGCAGTACTTC.

Relative to its sample, this clone is hyperexpanded. This sample also contains other DNA sequences that code for the same CDR3. The chain employs TRBV27 and TRBJ1-5; 7 nucleotides line up with TRBD1. CDR1 is MNHEY and CDR2 is SMNVEV in the germline V gene (reference sequence). Trimming cost V 8 bases and J 3 bases; bases outside gene matches: 22. The CDR3 spans 19 residues. The CDR3 is CASSPDADRALTVNQPQHF. The CDR3 nucleotides are TGTGCCAGCTCCCCCGACGCAGACAGGGCGTTAACTGTCAATCAGCCCCAGCATTTT.

The CDR3, as DNA: TGCGCCAGCAGCCAAGAACCCATGACAGCCACTAGCACAGATACGCAGTATTTT. This codes for CASSQEPMTATSTDTQYF. J is TRBJ2-3 and V is TRBV4-3; D may be TRBD1 (5 bases). The CDR3 covers 18 residues. Germline V gives CDR1 LGHNA, CDR2 YSLEER. The V and J ends lost 0 bases and 0 bases respectively, with 16 bases between them.

The chain has TRBV2 and TRBJ2-3; 12 bases align to TRBD2. CDR1 is SNHLY, CDR2 FYNNEI, per germline. This CDR3 is 18 amino acids long. The V segment lost 4 bases and the J segment 1 base; nucleotides outside the gene matches: 9. The CDR3 DNA reads TGTGCCAGCAGTGGACTAGCGGGAGCCCCCTCCCGCACAGATACGCAGTATTTT. It is translated as CASSGLAGAPSRTDTQYF.

V and J are TRBV7-9 and TRBJ2-1; D gene ambiguous. Germline V gene sequence: CDR1 SEHNR, CDR2 FQNEAQ (reference sequence). CDR3 length equals 13 residues. V dropped 5 bases and J dropped 6 bases, with 11 bases sitting between them. The CDR3 DNA reads as TGTGCCAGCAGCCCCGGGTGGAGCAATGAGCAGTTCTTC. This sequence encodes CASSPGWSNEQFF.

Concerning this clone itself: An end of the junction does not agree with germline; a read error may underlie this. V and J are TRBV5-4 and TRBJ1-6; the D gene is possibly TRBD1 (6 bases). Germline CDR1 is SGHNT and CDR2 is YYREEE (reference sequence). CDR3 length equals 17 residues. This CDR3 is CASSFGRGASYNSPLHF. Written as DNA, the CDR3 is TGTGCCAGCAGCTTCGGGAGGGGGGCATCTTATAATTCCCCCCTCCACTTT.